This is a list of T cell receptor beta chains from one sample in a study of blood T cell repertoires in COVID-19. The data were produced by immunoSEQ multiplex PCR, yet TCRdb's version contains in-frame clones alone and is incomplete. The table records some 150,000 clones, more than 75% of them present only once. Sequencing input: peripheral blood. Source of these receptors: a woman in her 70s with COVID-19, enrolled during active disease. Each CDR3 is given with its conserved first and last residue. A D gene is named only where the DNA matches it firmly. Where a row states a size, it is once, few, many or the class of an expanded clone; other rows omit it.

d_call	clone_size	v_call	j_call	cdr3_aa	cdr3_nt
NA	NA	TRBV27	TRBJ1-2	CASRTRMGGPLGNYGYTF	TGTGCCAGCAGGACTAGGATGGGGGGACCCCTGGGAAACTATGGCTACACCTTC
TRBD1	NA	TRBV9	TRBJ1-3	CASSVARGLGGNTIYF	TGTGCCAGCAGCGTAGCCAGGGGGCTGGGGGGAAACACCATATATTTT
NA	NA	TRBV5-1	TRBJ2-3	CASSSNAGDTQYF	TGCGCCAGCAGCTCGAACGCCGGAGATACGCAGTATTTT
NA	NA	TRBV25-1	TRBJ1-1	CASSVTDSLMNTEAFF	TGTGCCAGCAGTGTTACAGACAGCCTTATGAACACTGAAGCTTTCTTT
NA	few	TRBV5-5	TRBJ1-1	CASSLFSRVSTEAFF	TGTGCCAGCAGCTTGTTCAGCAGGGTTAGCACTGAAGCTTTCTTT
TRBD2	NA	TRBV11-2	TRBJ2-5	CASSLALAGGVSYF	TGTGCCAGCAGCTTAGCCCTAGCGGGGGGTGTTAGTTACTTC
NA	NA	TRBV5-6	TRBJ1-6	CASSQRNSPLHF	TGTGCCAGCAGCCAGAGGAATTCACCCCTCCACTTT
NA	NA	TRBV7-8	TRBJ1-2	CASSGGGALGYTF	TGTGCCAGCAGCGGTGGGGGGGCTCTTGGCTACACCTTC
NA	NA	TRBV10-3	TRBJ2-5	CAISESGGAGETQYF	TGTGCCATCAGTGAGTCTGGGGGTGCGGGGGAGACCCAGTACTTC
NA	NA	TRBV19	TRBJ1-1	CASSIANSMNTEAFF	TGTGCCAGTAGTATAGCTAACAGCATGAACACTGAAGCTTTCTTT
TRBD2	NA	TRBV28	TRBJ2-2	CASSFAVAGGPTGELFF	TGTGCCAGCAGTTTTGCCGTAGCGGGGGGGCCCACCGGGGAGCTGTTTTTT
TRBD1	NA	TRBV27	TRBJ1-6	CASGTRTGLRSPLHF	TGTGCCAGCGGGACCAGGACAGGTCTAAGGTCACCCCTCCACTTT
TRBD2	NA	TRBV5-4	TRBJ2-5	CASSLALAGGLETQYF	TGTGCCAGCAGCTTGGCCTTAGCGGGGGGGCTTGAGACCCAGTACTTC
NA	few	TRBV6-6	TRBJ2-6	CASSLQGRGQPGANVLTF	TGTGCCAGCAGTCTGCAGGGGCGGGGGCAACCTGGGGCCAACGTCCTGACTTTC
TRBD1	NA	TRBV5-6	TRBJ1-1	CASSGQGPSGTEAFF	TGTGCCAGCAGCGGACAGGGGCCGTCGGGCACTGAAGCTTTCTTT
NA	NA	TRBV9	TRBJ1-1	CASSTYQGLNTEAFF	TGTGCCAGCAGCACATATCAGGGTTTGAACACTGAAGCTTTCTTT
TRBD2	NA	TRBV14	TRBJ2-7	CASSNTRLAVGEQYF	TGTGCCAGCAGCAACACACGACTAGCCGTGGGCGAGCAGTACTTC
NA	NA	TRBV21-1	TRBJ1-5	CASSCNRDDNQPQHF	TGTGCCAGCAGCTGTAACAGGGACGACAATCAGCCCCAGCATTTT
NA	NA	TRBV14	TRBJ1-6	CASSQYQGTNSPLHF	TGTGCCAGCAGCCAGTATCAGGGGACAAATTCACCCCTCCACTTT
NA	NA	TRBV28	TRBJ1-3	CASSFTRGNTIYF	TGTGCCAGCAGTTTCACTAGAGGAAACACCATATATTTT
NA	once	TRBV28	TRBJ1-5	CASSIPQDPGQPQHF	TGTGCCAGCAGTATCCCGCAGGACCCGGGGCAGCCCCAGCATTTT
TRBD1	NA	TRBV11-1	TRBJ2-7	CASSDRAAYEQYF	TGTGCCAGCAGCGACAGGGCCGCCTACGAGCAGTACTTC